One T cell receptor (beta chain) is described in this entry. Clones were sequenced by immunoSEQ multiplex PCR, and TCRdb holds only the in-frame ones, with some missing. The sample lists some 200,000 clones; over 80% were seen once. The data were obtained in a study of blood T cell repertoires in COVID-19. In germline, CDR1 is LGHNA, CDR2 YNFKEQ. The length of the CDR3 is 17 residues. Trimming cost V 2 bases and J 7 bases; bases outside gene matches: 12. This sequence joins TRBV4-2 and TRBJ2-1; 9 nucleotides align to TRBD2. This TCR came from a middle-aged woman with acute or convalescent COVID-19. The sample was peripheral blood. CDR3 DNA: TGTGCCAGCAGCCAAACCCCAACTAGCGGGTTCTGGAATGAGCAGTTCTTC. Translated, it gives CASSQTPTSGFWNEQFF.